The T cell receptor beta chain under discussion was sequenced for a study of response to subunit inactivated influenza vaccine. The CDR3 consists of 14 residues. CDR1 and CDR2 (germline): SGHTA, FQGNSA. The V end was cut by 0 bases, the J end by 14 bases, with 14 bases between. This clonotype occurred a few times. TCRdb used MiXCR to reprocess the RT-PCR reads, holding one entry per CDR3 protein. The repertoire includes roughly 700,000 distinct CDR3 sequences, approximately 15% of them detected once, and 6% to 7% sits in the top ten. The clonotype comes from a middle-aged man who received an inactivated influenza vaccine. V usage is TRBV7-2 and J usage is TRBJ1-6; D gene unclear. The sample in question was PBMCs from blood, obtained approximately 15 days before vaccination. CDR3 sequence reads: CASSLAKGGRSLHF. The CDR3 region has the DNA TGTGCCAGCAGCTTAGCTAAAGGTGGGAGATCCCTCCACTTT.